Shown below are 5 T cell receptor beta chains from a single sample sequenced in a study of Ad26.COV2.S vaccination and SARS-CoV-2 variants. Repertoires were generated with immunoSEQ multiplex PCR, while TCRdb's copy carries only in-frame clones and drops some. The data show around 300,000 clones, roughly 89% seen once. As to treatment: around 19 received Ad26.COV2.S at low or high dose, single or two shots; several received placebo; per-sample allocation not given. Sampling took place 63 days after the first vaccine or placebo injection. The source was peripheral blood, collected in a trial of Ad26.COV2.S vaccine versus placebo. The receptors here all came from a person between 18 and 65 years old who received the Ad26.COV2.S COVID-19 vaccine or a placebo.

The chain couples TRBV7-2 to TRBJ2-2; TRBD2 aligns across 13 bases. The germline gives CDR1 SGHTA, CDR2 FQGNSA. V was pared by 3 bases and J by 4 bases, with 8 bases of the junction left unmatched. The CDR3 covers 18 residues. CDR3: CASSFGLAGAGGTGELFF. CDR3 DNA sequence: TGTGCCAGCAGCTTTGGACTAGCGGGAGCAGGTGGCACCGGGGAGCTGTTTTTT.

J is TRBJ1-2 and V is TRBV6-5; the D gene is possibly TRBD1 (6 bases). Per germline, CDR1 MNHEY and CDR2 SVGAGI. V shed 4 bases and J shed 5 bases, with 17 bases lying between them. This CDR3 has 15 residues. DNA of the CDR3: TGTGCCAGCAGTTTCGGGCTCAGGGGTGAATATGGCTACACCTTC. The encoded protein is CASSFGLRGEYGYTF.

The gene calls are TRBV5-6 and TRBJ1-1; tentatively, D is TRBD1 (6 bases). The germline CDR1 and CDR2 sequences are SGHDT and YYEEEE. CDR3 length: 17 residues. V lost 2 bases and J lost 1, with 18 bases in between. In DNA form, the CDR3 reads TGTGCCAGCAGCTTCGGTCCCAGACAGGAGTCGAACACTGAAGCTTTCTTT. Translated, it gives CASSFGPRQESNTEAFF.

The genes are TRBV6-1 and TRBJ1-1; 9 bases fit TRBD1. The germline V gene encodes CDR1 MNHNS and CDR2 SASEGT. J was trimmed by 7 bases and V by 2 bases; bases with no gene match: 8. CDR3 size: 15 residues. CDR3 in amino acids: CASSETGTGPYEAFF. The DNA for the CDR3 is TGTGCCAGCAGTGAAACCGGGACAGGGCCTTATGAAGCTTTCTTT.

This sequence joins TRBV7-2 and TRBJ1-2, with 7 bases aligning to TRBD1. Germline-derived CDR1 and CDR2 are SGHTA and FQGNSA. V was pared by 3 bases and J by 6 bases, with 10 bases of the junction left unmatched. This CDR3 comprises 15 residues. CDR3 sequence: CASSFRQGRLDGYTF. DNA for the CDR3: TGTGCCAGCAGCTTCAGACAGGGAAGGCTGGATGGCTACACCTTC.